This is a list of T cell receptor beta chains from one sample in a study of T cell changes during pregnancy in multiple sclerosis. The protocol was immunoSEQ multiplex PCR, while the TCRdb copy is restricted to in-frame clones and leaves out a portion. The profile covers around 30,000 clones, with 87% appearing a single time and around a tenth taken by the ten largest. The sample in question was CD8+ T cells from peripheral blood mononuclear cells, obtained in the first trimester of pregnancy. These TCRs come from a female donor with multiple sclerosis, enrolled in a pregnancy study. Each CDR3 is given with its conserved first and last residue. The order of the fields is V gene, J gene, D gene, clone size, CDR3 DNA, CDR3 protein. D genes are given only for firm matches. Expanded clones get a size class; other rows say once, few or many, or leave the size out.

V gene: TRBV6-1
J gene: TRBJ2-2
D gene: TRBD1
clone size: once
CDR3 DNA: TGTGCCAGCATCCGGACAGGGGAAACCGGGGAGCTGTTTTTT
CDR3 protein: CASIRTGETGELFF

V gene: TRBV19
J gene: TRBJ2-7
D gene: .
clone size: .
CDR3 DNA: TGTGCCAGTAGTATTACGACAGGAATTTCCTACGAGCAGTACTTC
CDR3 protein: CASSITTGISYEQYF

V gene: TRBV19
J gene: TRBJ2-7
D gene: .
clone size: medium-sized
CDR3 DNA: TGTGCCAGTAGTTTCGGCGGGGAGCAGTACTTC
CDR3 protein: CASSFGGEQYF

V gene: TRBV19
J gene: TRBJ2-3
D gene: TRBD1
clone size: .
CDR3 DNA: TGTGCCAGTAGTACTCCCCCGGGACAGGGACTAGATACGCAGTATTTT
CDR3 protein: CASSTPPGQGLDTQYF

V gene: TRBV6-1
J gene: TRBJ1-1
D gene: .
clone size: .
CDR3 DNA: TGTGCCAGCAGTGTTAGTTACAGGGTCAAGGATGGAGCTTTCTTT
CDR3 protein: CASSVSYRVKDGAFF

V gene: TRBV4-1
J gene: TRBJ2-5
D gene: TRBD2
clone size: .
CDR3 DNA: TGCGCCAGCAGCCAAGATGGGGAAGGGCTAGCGGGACGTAAACAAGAGACCCAGTACTTC
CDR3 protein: CASSQDGEGLAGRKQETQYF

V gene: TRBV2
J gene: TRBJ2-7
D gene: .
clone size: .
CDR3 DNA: TGTGCCAGCAGTGAAGCGCGGGACCCCAGTAAGGGACGGACCTACGAGCAGTACTTC
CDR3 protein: CASSEARDPSKGRTYEQYF

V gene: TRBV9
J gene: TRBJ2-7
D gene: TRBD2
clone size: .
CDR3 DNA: TGTGCCAGCAGCCAGGGGGTACTAGCGGGAGAACCCTACGAGCAGTACTTC
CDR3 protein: CASSQGVLAGEPYEQYF

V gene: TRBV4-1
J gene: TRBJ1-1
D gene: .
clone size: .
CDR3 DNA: TGCGCCAGCAGCCAACTGGCAGGGCGCACTGAAGCTTTCTTT
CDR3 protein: CASSQLAGRTEAFF

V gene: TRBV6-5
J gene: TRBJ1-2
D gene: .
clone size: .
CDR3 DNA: TGTGCCAGCAGTCTCGCTTTCGGGGATGGCTACACCTTC
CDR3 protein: CASSLAFGDGYTF

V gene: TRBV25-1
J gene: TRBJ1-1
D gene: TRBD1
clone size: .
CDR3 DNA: TGTGCCAGCAGTGTAGGACAGGGCAACACTGAAGCTTTCTTT
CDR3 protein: CASSVGQGNTEAFF

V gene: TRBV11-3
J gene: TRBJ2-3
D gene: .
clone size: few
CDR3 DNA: TGTGCCAGCAGCTCCCCACAGGGTCGGAGCACAGATACGCAGTATTTT
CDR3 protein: CASSSPQGRSTDTQYF

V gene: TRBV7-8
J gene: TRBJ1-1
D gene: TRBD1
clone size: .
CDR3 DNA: TGTGCCAGCAGCTTATTAGACAGGGTCACTGAAGCTTTCTTT
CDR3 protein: CASSLLDRVTEAFF

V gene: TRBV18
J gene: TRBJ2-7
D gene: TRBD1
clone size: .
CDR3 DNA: TGTGCCAGCTCACCGAGACGTACAGGGGCCAACTCCTACGAGCAGTACTTC
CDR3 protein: CASSPRRTGANSYEQYF

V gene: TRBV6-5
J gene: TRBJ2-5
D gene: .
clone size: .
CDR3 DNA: TGTGCCAGCAGGGCTGGAGAAGAGACCCAGTACTTC
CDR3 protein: CASRAGEETQYF

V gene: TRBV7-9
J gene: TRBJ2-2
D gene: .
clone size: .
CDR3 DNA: TGTGCCAGCAGCTCCCGGGGTAGCGTCGGGGAGCTGTTTTTT
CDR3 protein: CASSSRGSVGELFF

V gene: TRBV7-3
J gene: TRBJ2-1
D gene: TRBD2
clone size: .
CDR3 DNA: TGTGCCAGCAGCTTAAACGCGGGAGGGTACAATGAGCAGTTCTTC
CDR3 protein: CASSLNAGGYNEQFF

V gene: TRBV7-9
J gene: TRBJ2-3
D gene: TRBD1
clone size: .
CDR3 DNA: TGTGCCAGCAGCTTAGGAAGACAGGGGGCCGCAGATACGCAGTATTTT
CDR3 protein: CASSLGRQGAADTQYF

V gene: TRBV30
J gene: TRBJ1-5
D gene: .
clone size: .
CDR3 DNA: TGTGCCTGGAGTGTAGTGCAGAATCAGCCCCAGCATTTT
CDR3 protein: CAWSVVQNQPQHF

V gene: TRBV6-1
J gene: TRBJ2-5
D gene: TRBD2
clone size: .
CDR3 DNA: TGTGCCAGCAGTGATAATAGCGGGAGCCAAGAGACCCAGTACTTC
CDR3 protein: CASSDNSGSQETQYF

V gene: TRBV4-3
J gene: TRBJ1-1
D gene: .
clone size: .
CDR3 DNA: TGCGCCAGCAGCCAAAGTCCGGACACGAACACTGAAGCTTTCTTT
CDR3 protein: CASSQSPDTNTEAFF

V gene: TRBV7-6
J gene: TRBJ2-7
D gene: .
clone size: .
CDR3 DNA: TGTGCCAGCAGCATGGGACTGAACTACGAGCAGTACTTC
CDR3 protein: CASSMGLNYEQYF

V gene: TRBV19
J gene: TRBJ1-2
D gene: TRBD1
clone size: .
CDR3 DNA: TGTGCCAGTATTTCGGCAGGGGGCTTCTATGGCTACACCTTC
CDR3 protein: CASISAGGFYGYTF

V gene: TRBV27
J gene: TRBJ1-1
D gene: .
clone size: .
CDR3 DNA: TGTGCCAGCAGTTTAGCGGAGAACACTGAAGCTTTCTTT
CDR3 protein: CASSLAENTEAFF

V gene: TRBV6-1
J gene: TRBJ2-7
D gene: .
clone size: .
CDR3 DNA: TGTGCCAGCAGAAAAAGAGAGGGCACCTACGAGCAGTACTTC
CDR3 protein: CASRKREGTYEQYF

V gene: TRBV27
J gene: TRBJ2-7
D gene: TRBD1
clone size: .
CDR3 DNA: TGTGCCAGCAGTTCCCCGGACAGGGCTGCCTACGAGCAGTACTTC
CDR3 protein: CASSSPDRAAYEQYF

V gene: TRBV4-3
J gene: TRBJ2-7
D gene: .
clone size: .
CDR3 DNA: TGCGCCAGCAGCCAAGTCAGGGAAACCTCCTACGAGCAGTACTTC
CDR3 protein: CASSQVRETSYEQYF